The 20 T cell receptor beta chains in this list originate from one sample, sequenced in a study of T cells after yellow fever vaccination. A single record per CDR3 protein comes from TCRdb applying MiXCR to the 5' RACE reads. This table holds approximately 550,000 distinct CDR3 sequences, 15% to 20% found once. The material was PBMCs, obtained 15 days after the yellow fever booster vaccination. Source of these receptors: a man in his thirties or forties who received the YFV17D yellow fever vaccine.

Of note for this clonotype: One end of the junction fails to match germline, which may point to a read error. The rearrangement links TRBV29-1 to TRBJ2-5; 9 bases align to TRBD1. This CDR3 region has 12 residues. Germline lookup yields CDR1 SQVTM and CDR2 ANQGSEA. The CDR3 nucleotides are TGCAACGTTGGACAGGGGACAGAGACCCAGTACTTC. Residues: CNVGQGTETQYF.

This clonotype appeared a few times. The rearrangement links TRBV6-4 to TRBJ2-3; 9 nucleotides align to TRBD1. The CDR3 loop spans 13 amino acids. The J segment lost 8 bases and the V segment lost 8 bases, leaving 8 bases of the junction unmatched. Germline CDR1 MRHNA, CDR2 SNTAGT. This CDR3 is CASAGQGSGTQYF. In nucleotides, the CDR3 is TGTGCCAGCGCAGGACAGGGGAGTGGTACGCAGTATTTT.

This clonotype appeared once. The chain links TRBV10-1 to TRBJ2-2; 7 positions match TRBD2. Germline CDR1 reads WNHNN; CDR2 reads SYGVQD (reference sequence). With 2 bases clipped from V and 6 bases from J, the junction kept 3 bases outside the gene matches. This CDR3 region has 14 residues. CDR3 sequence reads: CASSEGTNPGELFF. DNA for the CDR3: TGCGCCAGCAGTGAGGGGACTAATCCCGGGGAGCTGTTTTTT.

The V gene is TRBV20-1, the J gene TRBJ2-5; D is unresolved. The V end was cut by 3 bases, the J end by 9 bases, with 17 bases between. The CDR3 is made up of 13 amino acids. In germline, CDR1 is DFQATT, CDR2 SNEGSKA (reference sequence). CDR3 DNA sequence: TGCAGTGCTAGTTCAGGCCAAAAGAGACCCCAGTACTTC. This translates into CSASSGQKRPQYF.

The rearrangement uses TRBV5-1 and TRBJ1-1; D remains unclear. Germline CDR1 SGHRS, CDR2 YFSETQ. The CDR3 consists of 13 residues. Trimming took off 1 base at V and 3 bases at J, with 7 bases between the two ends. Here the CDR3 DNA reads TGCGCCAGCAGCTTGAGGGCTGACACTGAAGCTTTCTTT. Translating gives CASSLRADTEAFF.

This clonotype was detected a few times. The gene calls are TRBV20-1 and TRBJ2-1, with 7 positions matching TRBD1. Germline V gene sequence: CDR1 DFQATT, CDR2 SNEGSKA (reference sequence). This CDR3 region has 14 residues. Unmatched junction bases numbered 12, after V lost 6 bases and J lost 7 bases. CDR3 nucleotide sequence: TGCAGTGCGAGCCGGGACAGAGCGCGTAATGAGCAGTTCTTC. Protein product: CSASRDRARNEQFF.

The rearrangement uses TRBV7-2 and TRBJ2-5; 8 bases align to TRBD1. In germline, CDR1 is SGHTA, CDR2 FQGNSA. There are 15 residues in the CDR3. V was clipped by 1 base and J by 4 bases; unmatched bases: 5. As DNA, the CDR3 is TGTGCCAGCAGCTTAGGGACAGGGATGGGAGAGACCCAGTACTTC. Amino acid sequence: CASSLGTGMGETQYF.

This clonotype turned up a few times. CDR3 sequence (DNA): TGCGCCAGCCTTCGAGCGGAAACTCGCACAAAAGAGACCCAGTACTTC. This gives the protein CASLRAETRTKETQYF. The J gene is TRBJ2-5, the V gene TRBV10-2; D is perhaps TRBD2 (5 bases). V dropped 8 bases and J dropped 3 bases, with 22 bases sitting between them. This CDR3 has 16 residues. The germline V gene has CDR1 WSHSY and CDR2 SAAADI.

The chain links TRBV20-1 to TRBJ2-1, with D possibly TRBD2 on 5 matching bases. This CDR3 is built from 12 residues. Trimming removed 4 bases from V and 4 bases from J, with 8 bases in between. Germline V gene data show CDR1 as DFQATT and CDR2 as SNEGSKA (reference sequence). The CDR3 region is CSAMRTYNEQFF. As DNA, the CDR3 is TGCAGTGCTATGCGGACTTACAATGAGCAGTTCTTC.

The chain recombines TRBV10-3 with TRBJ2-2; weak D call: TRBD1 (6 bases). CDR1 ENHRY and CDR2 SYGVKD come from the germline V gene. The CDR3 totals 14 residues. The V end was cut by 4 bases, the J end by 4 bases, with 10 bases between. CDR3 region: CAISALDSTGELFF. Written as DNA, the CDR3 is TGTGCCATCAGTGCCCTGGACAGCACCGGGGAGCTGTTTTTT.

At least ten counts were recorded for this clonotype. The V call is TRBV7-2, the J call TRBJ2-4; D uncertain. The V and J ends lost 2 bases and 0 bases respectively, with 5 bases between them. Germline V lookup: CDR1 SGHTA, CDR2 FQGNSA. The CDR3 length is 14 residues. The CDR3, as DNA: TGTGCCAGCAGCTTATCTAAAGCCAAAAACATTCAGTACTTC. Translation: CASSLSKAKNIQYF.

The chain recombines TRBV3-1 with TRBJ2-3; no definite D call. V was trimmed by 10 bases and J by 8 bases, leaving 34 bases between them. Germline CDR1 LGHDT, CDR2 YNNKEL (reference sequence). The CDR3 extends over 18 amino acids. CDR3 sequence: CATSQEWVQAEAHGTQYF. In nucleotides, the CDR3 is TGTGCCACCTCCCAAGAGTGGGTCCAGGCCGAGGCGCACGGTACGCAGTATTTT.

The chain has TRBV7-2 and TRBJ2-7, with a possible D match to TRBD2 (5 bases). Per the germline V gene, CDR1 is SGHTA and CDR2 is FQGNSA. The CDR3 loop spans 14 amino acids. The V gene lost 5 bases and the J gene lost 6 bases, with 17 bases spanning the gap. CDR3 loop: CASSPQRGPPEQYF. CDR3 bases: TGTGCCAGCAGCCCACAGAGAGGGCCACCCGAGCAGTACTTC.

This clonotype was detected only a few times. The chain links TRBV7-2 to TRBJ2-7; a possible D gene is TRBD1 (6 bases). V lost 5 bases and J 0 bases, leaving 14 bases between the germline ends. Germline CDR1 is SGHTA and CDR2 is FQGNSA. The CDR3 runs to 15 residues. CDR3 DNA: TGTGCCAGCAGCATCACAGGGCCGAGCTCCTACGAGCAGTACTTC. It is translated as CASSITGPSSYEQYF.

The sample holds a few counts of this clonotype. CDR3 amino acids: CASQGLAGTSRQETQYF. For the CDR3, the DNA is TGTGCCAGCCAGGGACTAGCGGGAACAAGCCGTCAAGAGACCCAGTACTTC. The chain combines TRBV6-1 with TRBJ2-5; 13 bases match TRBD2. Per the germline V gene, CDR1 is MNHNS and CDR2 is SASEGT. V dropped 8 bases and J dropped 2; count of bases not matched to a gene: 11. This CDR3 has 17 amino acids.

The chain uses TRBV29-1 and TRBJ1-2; D is unresolved. The germline CDR1 and CDR2 sequences are SQVTM and ANQGSEA. The CDR3 extends over 14 amino acids. V was clipped by 0 bases and J by 2 bases, with 10 bases between them. The CDR3 loop reads CSVEEQRGNYGYTF. The CDR3 coding sequence is TGCAGCGTTGAAGAGCAACGGGGAAACTATGGCTACACCTTC.

This clonotype has only a few counts. The V gene is TRBV6-2 or TRBV6-3, the J gene TRBJ2-7, with a tentative D call TRBD2 (6 bases). The V end was cut by 2 bases, the J end by 1 base, with 12 bases between. The CDR3 extends over 15 amino acids. Germline CDR1 MNHEY, CDR2 SVGEGT. The CDR3 DNA reads TGTGCCAGCAGTTACAGAAAACGGGGGTCCTACGAGCAGTACTTC. Its translation is CASSYRKRGSYEQYF.

The chain uses TRBV20-1 and TRBJ2-5, with 9 bases that match TRBD1. V was clipped by 5 bases and J by 3 bases; unmatched bases: 4. The CDR3 totals 13 residues. Germline-derived CDR1 and CDR2 are DFQATT and SNEGSKA (reference sequence). The CDR3 sequence: CSAEGQGKETQYF. The CDR3 DNA sequence: TGCAGTGCTGAGGGACAGGGAAAAGAGACCCAGTACTTC.

This clonotype has more than one count but fewer than ten. V usage is TRBV6-2 or TRBV6-3 and J usage is TRBJ2-4, with 9 bases aligning to TRBD1. The germline CDR1 and CDR2 sequences are MNHEY and SVGEGT. CDR3 length: 16 residues. The V segment lost 5 bases and the J segment 3 bases; nucleotides outside the gene matches: 8. The CDR3 loop reads CASSRTQGAVKNIQYF. In DNA, the CDR3 is TGTGCCAGCAGTAGGACACAGGGGGCCGTCAAAAACATTCAGTACTTC.

V is TRBV12-3 or TRBV12-4 and J is TRBJ2-1, with 14 positions matching TRBD2. Trimming removed 6 bases from V and 7 bases from J; junction bases left unmatched: 8. The CDR3 extends over 16 amino acids. CDR3 sequence reads: CASSRGLAGGSNEQFF. The CDR3, as DNA: TGTGCCAGCAGCCGAGGACTAGCGGGAGGCTCTAATGAGCAGTTCTTC.